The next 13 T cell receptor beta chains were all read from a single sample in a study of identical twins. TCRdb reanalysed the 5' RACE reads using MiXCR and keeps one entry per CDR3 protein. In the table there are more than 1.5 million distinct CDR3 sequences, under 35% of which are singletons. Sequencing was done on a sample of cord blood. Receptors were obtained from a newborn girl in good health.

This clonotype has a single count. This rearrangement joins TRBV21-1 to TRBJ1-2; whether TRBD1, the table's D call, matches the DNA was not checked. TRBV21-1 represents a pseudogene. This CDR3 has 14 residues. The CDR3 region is CASSKVGRDYGYTF. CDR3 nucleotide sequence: TGTGCCAGCAGCAAAGTGGGCAGGGACTATGGCTACACCTTC.

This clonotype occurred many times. The CDR3 region is CASSPLPVGEQYF. The CDR3 nucleotides read TGTGCCAGCAGTCCCCTCCCCGTTGGCGAGCAGTACTTC. The chain joins TRBV27 to TRBJ2-7; D not certain. The length of the CDR3 is 13 residues. V was trimmed by 5 bases and J by 6 bases, leaving 14 bases between them. The germline CDR1 and CDR2 sequences are MNHEY and SMNVEV (reference sequence).

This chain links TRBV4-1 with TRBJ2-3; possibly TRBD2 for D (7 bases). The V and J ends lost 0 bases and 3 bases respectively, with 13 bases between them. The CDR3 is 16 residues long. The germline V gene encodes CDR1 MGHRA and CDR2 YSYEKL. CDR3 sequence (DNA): TGCGCCAGCAGCCAAGAGGTCCGGGGGGCAACAGATACGCAGTATTTT. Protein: CASSQEVRGATDTQYF.

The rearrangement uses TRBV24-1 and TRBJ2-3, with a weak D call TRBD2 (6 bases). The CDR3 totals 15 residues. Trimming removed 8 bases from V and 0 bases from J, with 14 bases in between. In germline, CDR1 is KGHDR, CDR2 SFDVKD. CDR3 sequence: CATIRDGRSTDTQYF. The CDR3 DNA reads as TGTGCCACCATCAGAGACGGGAGAAGCACAGATACGCAGTATTTT.

The CDR3: CASSQPGLANEQYF. The CDR3 nucleotides are TGTGCCAGCAGCCAGCCGGGACTAGCTAACGAGCAGTACTTC. The chain joins TRBV3-1 to TRBJ2-7, with 9 bases lining up with TRBD2. The CDR3 totals 14 residues. Germline CDR1 reads LGHDT; CDR2 reads YNNKEL (reference sequence). The junction had 5 bases not matched to a gene; V was cut back by 3 bases and J by 5 bases.

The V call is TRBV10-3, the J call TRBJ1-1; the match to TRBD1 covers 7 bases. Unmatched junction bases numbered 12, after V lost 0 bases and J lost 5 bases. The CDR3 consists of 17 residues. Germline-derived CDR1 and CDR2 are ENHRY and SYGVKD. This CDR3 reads CAISESLRGQEGTEAFF. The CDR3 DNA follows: TGTGCCATCAGTGAGTCGCTTCGAGGACAGGAGGGTACTGAAGCTTTCTTT.

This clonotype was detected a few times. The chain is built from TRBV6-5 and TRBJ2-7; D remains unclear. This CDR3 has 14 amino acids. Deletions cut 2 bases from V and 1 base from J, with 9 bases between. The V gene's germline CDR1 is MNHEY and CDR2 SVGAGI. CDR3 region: CASSYNAPSYEQYF. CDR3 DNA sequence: TGTGCCAGCAGTTACAACGCCCCTTCCTACGAGCAGTACTTC.

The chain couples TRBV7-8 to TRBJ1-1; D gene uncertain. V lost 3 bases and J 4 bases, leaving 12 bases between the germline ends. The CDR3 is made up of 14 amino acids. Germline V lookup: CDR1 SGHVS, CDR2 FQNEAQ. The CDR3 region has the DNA TGTGCCAGCAGCTTGGCCTTCCCGTCCACTGAAGCTTTCTTT. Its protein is CASSLAFPSTEAFF.

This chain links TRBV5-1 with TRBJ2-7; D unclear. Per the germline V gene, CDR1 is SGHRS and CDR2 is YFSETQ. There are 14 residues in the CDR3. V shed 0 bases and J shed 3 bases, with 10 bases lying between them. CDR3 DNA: TGCGCCAGCAGCTTGGACGGGCTGGTCTACGAGCAGTACTTC. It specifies CASSLDGLVYEQYF. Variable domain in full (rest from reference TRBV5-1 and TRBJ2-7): KAGVTQTPRYLIKTRGQQVTLSCSPISGHRSVSWYQQTPGQGLQFLFEYFSETQRNKGNFPGRFSGRQFSNSRSEMNVSTLELGDSALYLCASSLDGLVYEQYFGPGTRLTVT.

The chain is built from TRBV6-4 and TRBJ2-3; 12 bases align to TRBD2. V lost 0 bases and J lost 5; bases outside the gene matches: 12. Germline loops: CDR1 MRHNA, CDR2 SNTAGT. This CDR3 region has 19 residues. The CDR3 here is CASSDSLAGGSPPGDTQYF. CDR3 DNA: TGTGCCAGCAGTGACTCACTAGCGGGAGGTAGTCCCCCCGGAGATACGCAGTATTTT.

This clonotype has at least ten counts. Here the CDR3 reads CASSPGTGDEQYF. Written as DNA, the CDR3 is TGCGCCAGCAGTCCCGGGACAGGGGACGAGCAGTACTTC. The chain employs TRBV10-2 and TRBJ2-7; 10 bases are a match to TRBD1. The CDR3 loop spans 13 amino acids. The V segment lost 5 bases and the J segment 5 bases; nucleotides outside the gene matches: 3. Germline V gene lookup returns CDR1 WSHSY and CDR2 SAAADI.

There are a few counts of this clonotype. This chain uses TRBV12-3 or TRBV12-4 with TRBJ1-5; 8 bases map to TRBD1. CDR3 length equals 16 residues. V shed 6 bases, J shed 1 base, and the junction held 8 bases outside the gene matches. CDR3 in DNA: TGTGCCAGCAGCATTCAGGGGGCGTCAAGCAATCAGCCCCAGCATTTT. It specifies CASSIQGASSNQPQHF.

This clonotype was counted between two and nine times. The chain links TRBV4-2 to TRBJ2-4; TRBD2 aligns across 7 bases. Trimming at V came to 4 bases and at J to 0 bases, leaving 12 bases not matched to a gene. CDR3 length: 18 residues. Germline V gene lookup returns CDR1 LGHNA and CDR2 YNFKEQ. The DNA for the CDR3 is TGTGCCAGCAGCCCCCTTGGGGGGGGTCTACTAGCCAAAAACATTCAGTACTTC. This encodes CASSPLGGGLLAKNIQYF.